This TCR beta chain was recorded in a study of blood T cell repertoires in COVID-19. Whole-study context: There were acute and convalescent COVID-19 samples, and they came from the United States, Italy and Spain. Nucleic acid was either cDNA or gDNA, and it came from T cells, B-cell-depleted T cells, or PBMCs.

In the original workflow: How many nucleated cells were present was estimated from reference gene primer amplification. Clones were sequenced by immunoSEQ multiplex PCR, and TCRdb holds only the in-frame ones, with some missing. The V and J calls and clone size were taken over from that table, and D and trimming were inferred from the DNA. The sample carries fewer than 300,000 clones, approximately 93% recorded once. The Seattle patients, enrolled during active infection, were followed longitudinally. Germline loops: CDR1 SGHRS, CDR2 YFSETQ. Unmatched junction bases numbered 8, after V lost 3 bases and J lost 7 bases. The CDR3 loop spans 15 amino acids.

The sample taken for sequencing was peripheral blood. This receptor was taken from a woman aged 30 to 39 with COVID-19, enrolled during active disease. The J gene is TRBJ1-4, the V gene TRBV5-1; 8 bases align to TRBD1. CDR3 nucleotide sequence: TGCGCCAGCAGCTCCGGGACAGGCATGTCTGAAAAACTGTTTTTT. As protein: CASSSGTGMSEKLFF.